What follows is one T cell receptor (beta chain) and its context. Its antigen is unidentified. V gave up 4 bases and J gave up 2 bases; unmatched junction bases: 3. The V gene's germline CDR1 is MGHRA and CDR2 YSYEKL. CDR3 length: 15 amino acids. The data are from a study of cytomegalovirus exposure and HLA in healthy donors. Whole-study results and caveats: As confirmed in vitro, three CMV-associated chains were specific for CMV antigens.

The PCR was carried out with 60 Vbeta primers and 13 Jbeta primers. Sequenced by immunoSEQ multiplex PCR; TCRdb stores in-frame clones only, minus some. The sample has 85,000 to 120,000 clones, about 75% seen once. The chain is built from TRBV4-1 and TRBJ2-5; 11 bases are a match to TRBD2. Sequenced input: PBMCs. This clonotype was sampled from a middle-aged man in good health and CMV-seronegative. The CDR3 nucleotides are TGCGCCAGCAGCCCGGGACTAGCGGCACAAGAGACCCAGTACTTC. Residues: CASSPGLAAQETQYF.